This entry lists 26 T cell receptor beta chains sequenced from one sample in a study of OX40 agonist ivuxolimab in advanced cancers. Repertoires were generated with immunoSEQ multiplex PCR, while TCRdb's copy carries only in-frame clones and drops some. Found here are tens of thousands of clones, about 93% of them singletons; the top ten hold about 24%. The input for sequencing was CD4+ or CD8+ T cells sorted from blood, taken in a trial of the OX40 agonist ivuxolimab. Every receptor here comes from an adult with an advanced solid tumor such as melanoma, head and neck, liver or kidney cancer.

DNA of the CDR3: TGTGCCAGCAGCGACCGTACGTGGGACGAGCAGTACTTC. Translating gives CASSDRTWDEQYF. The chain carries TRBV9 and TRBJ2-7; D gene uncertain. Germline values: CDR1 SGDLS, CDR2 YYNGEE. The CDR3 has 13 residues. V was clipped by 3 bases and J by 5 bases, with 12 bases between them.

The gene calls are TRBV7-2 and TRBJ1-6; D is ambiguous. V lost 2 bases to trimming and J lost 10 bases, with 9 bases between them. This CDR3 contains 13 residues. Germline V lookup: CDR1 SGHTA, CDR2 FQGNSA. CDR3 loop: CASSLTGISPLHF. DNA for the CDR3: TGTGCCAGCAGCTTAACGGGGATCTCACCCCTCCACTTT.

This clone is a singleton in its sample. This rearrangement joins TRBV5-8 to TRBJ1-1; D might be TRBD1 (6 bases). Trimming cost V 5 bases and J 0 bases, with 8 bases left between them. Per the germline V gene, CDR1 is SGHTS and CDR2 is YDEGEE. This CDR3 is 13 amino acids long. CDR3 DNA sequence: TGTGCCAGCAGTCGGACAGTGAACACTGAAGCTTTCTTT. This translates into CASSRTVNTEAFF.

This clone was found once. This chain connects TRBV2 to TRBJ1-1, with 7 nucleotides matching TRBD1. This CDR3 is built from 16 residues. V lost 8 bases and J lost 0; bases outside the gene matches: 12. Germline V CDR1 and CDR2: SNHLY, FYNNEI. The CDR3 sequence is CASPPRDSSLNTEAFF. CDR3 DNA sequence: TGTGCCAGCCCTCCCCGGGACAGCTCTTTGAACACTGAAGCTTTCTTT.

This chain connects TRBV28 to TRBJ1-4; D ambiguous. V was cut by 5 bases and J by 0 bases, with 10 bases left in between. CDR1 is MDHEN, CDR2 SYDVKM, per germline. The CDR3 runs 15 residues. The chain's CDR3 is CASSLRDATNEKLFF. The DNA for the CDR3 is TGTGCCAGCAGTCTACGGGATGCAACTAATGAAAAACTGTTTTTT.

This chain joins TRBV7-2 and TRBJ2-4, with 9 bases lining up with TRBD1. Germline V CDR1 and CDR2: SGHTA, FQGNSA. This CDR3 has 16 residues. The J segment lost 7 bases and the V segment lost 0 bases, leaving 7 bases of the junction unmatched. The CDR3 spells CASSLAVQGARNIQYF. The CDR3 nucleotides read TGTGCCAGCAGCTTAGCTGTACAGGGGGCTAGGAACATTCAGTACTTC.

V and J are TRBV4-1 and TRBJ2-1, with 7 nucleotides matching TRBD1. The length of the CDR3 is 13 residues. After removal of 5 bases from V and 15 bases from J, the junction contained 13 bases not matched to a gene. Germline V lookup: CDR1 MGHRA, CDR2 YSYEKL. CDR3 DNA sequence: TGCGCCAGCAGCGCACAGGGGCCCCGTTTAACGTTCTTC. This gives the protein CASSAQGPRLTFF.

The rearrangement links TRBV2 to TRBJ1-3; D unresolved. V was trimmed by 3 bases and J by 0 bases, leaving 6 bases between them. Per the germline V gene, CDR1 is SNHLY and CDR2 is FYNNEI. The length of the CDR3 is 14 residues. DNA of the CDR3: TGTGCCAGCAGTGAGAGGAGCTCTGGAAACACCATATATTTT. Its protein is CASSERSSGNTIYF.

The V and J genes are TRBV7-2 and TRBJ2-7, with no clear D. The CDR3 totals 12 residues. Germline-derived CDR1 and CDR2 are SGHTA and FQGNSA. V was pared by 4 bases and J by 2 bases, with 6 bases between. The CDR3 sequence: CASSSNAYEQYF. CDR3 coding DNA: TGTGCCAGCAGCTCGAATGCCTACGAGCAGTACTTC.

The chain is built from TRBV4-1 and TRBJ2-5, with D unresolved. The germline V gene has CDR1 MGHRA and CDR2 YSYEKL. Between the trimmed V and J ends, which lost 0 bases and 2 bases, there was a span of 13 bases. This CDR3 is built from 16 residues. The CDR3 is CASSQERIGSQETQYF. In DNA, the CDR3 is TGCGCCAGCAGCCAAGAAAGGATAGGTAGTCAAGAGACCCAGTACTTC.

The chain carries TRBV4-1 and TRBJ2-7, with a tentative D call TRBD1 (6 bases). Germline-derived CDR1 and CDR2 are MGHRA and YSYEKL. The CDR3 runs to 14 residues. Trimming shortened V by 2 bases and J by 3 bases, and 11 bases separated the two germline ends. The CDR3, as DNA: TGCGCCAGCAGCCAAAGCACAGGGAGCTACGAGCAGTACTTC. It translates to CASSQSTGSYEQYF.

The chain has TRBV6-1 and TRBJ1-5; 9 nucleotides align to TRBD1. V lost 2 bases to trimming and J lost 5 bases; unmatched junction nucleotides: 10. CDR3 length: 17 amino acids. Germline CDR1 is MNHNS and CDR2 is SASEGT. CDR3 nucleotides: TGTGCCAGCAGTGAATTAATAAGGACAGGGGTGGATCAGCCCCAGCATTTT. Translation gives CASSELIRTGVDQPQHF.

The chain has TRBV7-9 and TRBJ1-2; possibly TRBD1 for D (6 bases). CDR1 is SEHNR, CDR2 FQNEAQ, per germline (reference sequence). Deletions cut 2 bases from V and 3 bases from J, with 19 bases between. This CDR3 has 17 amino acids. CDR3 region: CASSLSPGAIPYYGYTF. The CDR3 DNA follows: TGTGCCAGCAGCTTATCCCCAGGGGCGATACCCTACTATGGCTACACCTTC.

The chain employs TRBV28 and TRBJ1-3, with TRBD1 as a possible D gene (5 bases). V lost 5 bases and J 11 bases, leaving 16 bases between the germline ends. The CDR3 totals 13 residues. CDR1 is MDHEN and CDR2 is SYDVKM in the germline V gene. CDR3 in amino acids: CASSIRTSSPIYF. Written as DNA, the CDR3 is TGTGCCAGCAGTATCAGGACATCTAGCCCCATATATTTT.

The chain couples TRBV27 to TRBJ2-1, with D unclear. Germline V gives CDR1 MNHEY, CDR2 SMNVEV (reference sequence). The CDR3 loop spans 13 amino acids. Trimming stripped 3 bases from V and 4 bases from J, with 7 bases between. The CDR3 DNA is TGTGCCAGCAGTTTTAACATTTACAATGAGCAGTTCTTC. Translated: CASSFNIYNEQFF.

The genes are TRBV5-6 and TRBJ2-1; D is unresolved. Trimming stripped 4 bases from V and 2 bases from J, with 13 bases between. The CDR3 sequence is 15 residues long. Germline values: CDR1 SGHDT, CDR2 YYEEEE. For the CDR3, the DNA is TGTGCCAGCAGCCCCGACACGGCGGCCTACAATGAGCAGTTCTTC. It specifies CASSPDTAAYNEQFF. Complete variable domain (other parts from reference TRBV5-6 and TRBJ2-1): DAGVTQSPTHLIKTRGQQVTLRCSPKSGHDTVSWYQQALGQGPQFIFQYYEEEERQRGNFPDRFSGHQFPNYSSELNVNALLLGDSALYLCASSPDTAAYNEQFFGPGTRLTVL.

The chain has TRBV19 and TRBJ2-3, with 10 bases lining up with TRBD2. This CDR3 is 16 amino acids long. The germline gives CDR1 LNHDA, CDR2 SQIVND (reference sequence). J gave up 1 base and V 4 bases, and 5 bases lay outside the gene matches. CDR3 nucleotides: TGTGCCAGTAGTACTTCCGGGACTAGCGGCACAGATACGCAGTATTTT. It yields the protein CASSTSGTSGTDTQYF. The full variable domain, its missing parts supplied by reference TRBV19 and TRBJ2-3, is DGGITQSPKYLFRKEGQNVTLSCEQNLNHDAMYWYRQDPGQGLRLIYYSQIVNDFQKGDIAEGYSVSREKKESFPLTVTSAQKNPTAFYLCASSTSGTSGTDTQYFGPGTRLTVL.

The chain joins TRBV6-1 to TRBJ2-7, with 13 bases matching TRBD2. Germline V gene data show CDR1 as MNHNS and CDR2 as SASEGT. The CDR3 spans 15 residues. The junction had 2 bases not matched to a gene; V was cut back by 4 bases and J by 2 bases. CDR3 coding DNA: TGTGCCAGCAGTGGGGGACTAGCGGGGACCTACGAGCAGTACTTC. Amino acids: CASSGGLAGTYEQYF.

This chain uses TRBV5-1 with TRBJ2-7, with a tentative D call TRBD1 (5 bases). With 4 bases removed from V and 6 bases from J, the gap between germline ends came to 11 bases. The CDR3 is 12 residues long. Germline V gene sequence: CDR1 SGHRS, CDR2 YFSETQ. In nucleotides, the CDR3 is TGCGCCAGCAGCCGTGGTGGGGCCGAGCAGTACTTC. Protein sequence: CASSRGGAEQYF.

V usage is TRBV4-3 and J usage is TRBJ1-2, with D possibly matching TRBD1 (5 bases). This CDR3 has 15 residues. V shed 0 bases and J shed 4 bases, with 12 bases lying between them. Germline loops: CDR1 LGHNA, CDR2 YSLEER. CDR3 loop: CASSQDRQGPYGYTF. The CDR3 DNA reads TGCGCCAGCAGCCAAGATCGTCAGGGACCCTATGGCTACACCTTC.

This chain connects TRBV12-5 to TRBJ2-1; D unclear. The CDR3 runs to 11 residues. Trimming stripped 6 bases from V and 4 bases from J, with 4 bases between. CDR1 is LGHNT and CDR2 is FRNRAP in the germline V gene. Here the CDR3 reads CASGQYNEQFF. The CDR3, as DNA: TGTGCTAGTGGGCAGTACAATGAGCAGTTCTTC. Full variable domain (missing parts from reference TRBV12-5 and TRBJ2-1): DARVTQTPRHKVTEMGQEVTMRCQPILGHNTVFWYRQTMMQGLELLAYFRNRAPLDDSGMPKDRFSAEMPDATLATLKIQPSEPRDSAVYFCASGQYNEQFFGPGTRLTVL.

The genes are TRBV4-3 and TRBJ2-1; 7 bases match TRBD2. J gave up 6 bases and V 4 bases, and 15 bases lay outside the gene matches. CDR1 LGHNA and CDR2 YSLEER come from the germline V gene. This CDR3 is built from 17 residues. The CDR3 loop reads CASSLSRGGRAGNEQFF. Written as DNA, the CDR3 is TGCGCCAGCAGCCTCAGCCGGGGAGGGAGGGCCGGCAATGAGCAGTTCTTC.

The chain couples TRBV28 to TRBJ1-5; no clear D gene. The V end lost 3 bases, the J end lost 1 base, and 7 bases lay between the germline ends. The V gene's germline CDR1 is MDHEN and CDR2 SYDVKM. CDR3 length: 14 residues. The CDR3 nucleotides are TGTGCCAGCAGTTTCTTACGGAGCAATCAGCCCCAGCATTTT. The encoded protein is CASSFLRSNQPQHF.

This clone was counted only a few times. The chain combines TRBV4-3 with TRBJ2-3; 7 bases align to TRBD2. Germline trimming cut 0 bases from V and 4 bases from J; bases unmatched to any gene: 7. Germline V lookup: CDR1 LGHNA, CDR2 YSLEER. The CDR3 extends over 16 amino acids. CDR3 DNA: TGCGCCAGCAGCCAAGAACTAGCGAATGAAGCAGATACGCAGTATTTT. Residues: CASSQELANEADTQYF.

This clone was recorded a few times. The CDR3 DNA is TGCGCCACCGCCCCGACGATAGGCACTGAAGCTTTCTTT. Translating it yields CATAPTIGTEAFF. The chain combines TRBV4-1 with TRBJ1-1; no definite D call. The V and J ends lost 10 bases and 4 bases respectively, with 16 bases between them. CDR3 length: 13 amino acids. The germline V gene encodes CDR1 MGHRA and CDR2 YSYEKL.

The gene calls are TRBV11-2 and TRBJ1-1; D unresolved. Germline V CDR1 and CDR2: SGHAT, FQNNGV. Trimming cost V 3 bases and J 1 base, with 0 bases left between them. The CDR3 runs 11 residues. This chain's CDR3 is CASSLNTEAFF. The CDR3, as DNA: TGTGCCAGCAGCTTGAACACTGAAGCTTTCTTT. Full variable domain (missing parts from reference TRBV11-2 and TRBJ1-1): EAGVAQSPRYKIIEKRQSVAFWCNPISGHATLYWYQQILGQGPKLLIQFQNNGVVDDSQLPKDRFSAERLKGVDSTLKIQPAKLEDSAVYLCASSLNTEAFFGQGTRLTVV.